Listed below are T cell receptor beta chains from one sample, sequenced in a study of shared clonotypes between healthy human individuals. Clones were sequenced by immunoSEQ multiplex PCR, and TCRdb holds only the in-frame ones, with some missing. The sample gives hundreds of thousands of clones, around 78% of which show up once; around 1.8% is in the top ten. Sequencing was carried out using memory CD4+ T cells sorted from blood. The receptors shown here come from a woman in her twenties or thirties in good health. Each CDR3 is given with its conserved first and last residue. D genes are given only for firm matches. The size of a clone is reported for some rows only, either as once, few or many, or as a class for expanded clones.

V	size	J	D	DNA	CDR3
TRBV28	.	TRBJ1-1	TRBD1	TGTGCCAGCAGTTCGAACGGACAGGGGTACACTGAAGCTTTCTTT	CASSSNGQGYTEAFF
TRBV5-1	.	TRBJ2-7	.	TGCGCCAGCAGCTTGGGGACAGAAACGGCCCGGCAGTACTTC	CASSLGTETARQYF
TRBV4-2	.	TRBJ2-5	.	TGTGCCAGCAGCCAAGATATTCGGGGCAGAGAAGAGACCCAGTACTTC	CASSQDIRGREETQYF
TRBV4-1	once	TRBJ1-6	.	TGCGCCAGCAGCCCTCGAGACACGAGCTCCTATAATTCACCCCTCCACTTT	CASSPRDTSSYNSPLHF
TRBV30	.	TRBJ1-5	.	TGTGCCTGGAGGCAGAGCGGGGGACCAGCCCAGCATTTT	CAWRQSGGPAQHF
TRBV27	.	TRBJ1-1	TRBD1	TGTGCCAGCAGTTCTACGTCCAGGGGGCATGGGGGGACTGAAGCTTTCTTT	CASSSTSRGHGGTEAFF
TRBV30	.	TRBJ1-2	.	TGTGCCTGGAGTGAGGCAAATTCTAATGGCTACACCTTC	CAWSEANSNGYTF
TRBV11-2	.	TRBJ2-7	TRBD2	TGTGCCAGCAGCTCCGGGGGGGGCCGAACAACAAGCTACGAGCAGTACTTC	CASSSGGGRTTSYEQYF
TRBV29-1	.	TRBJ2-1	TRBD2	TGCAGCTGCAGGGGAGGGGGACTAGCGGGAGTGACTGAGCAGTTCTTC	CSCRGGGLAGVTEQFF
TRBV20-1	once	TRBJ1-2	.	TGCAGTGCATTCGGGGACTATGGCTACACCTTC	CSAFGDYGYTF